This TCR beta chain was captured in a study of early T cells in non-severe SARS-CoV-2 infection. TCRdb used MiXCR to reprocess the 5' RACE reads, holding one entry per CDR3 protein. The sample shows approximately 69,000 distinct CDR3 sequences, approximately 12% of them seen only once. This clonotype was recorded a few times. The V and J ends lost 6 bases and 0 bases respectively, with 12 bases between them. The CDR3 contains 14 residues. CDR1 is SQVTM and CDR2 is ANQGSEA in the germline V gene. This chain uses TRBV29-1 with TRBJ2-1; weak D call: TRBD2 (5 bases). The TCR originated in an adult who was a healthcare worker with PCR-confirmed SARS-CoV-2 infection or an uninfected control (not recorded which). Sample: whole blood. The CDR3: CSVEAEISYNEQFF. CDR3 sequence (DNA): TGCAGCGTGGAGGCGGAGATCTCCTACAATGAGCAGTTCTTC.